The next 30 T cell receptor beta chains were all read from a single sample in a study of blood T cell repertoires in COVID-19 (dated by TCRdb to 2019 to 2021). The method behind the library was the immunoSEQ multiplex PCR assay. The source is immuneACCESS, and TCRdb retained only in-frame sequences with V and J called. Part of the clones is not carried over; for the studies checked, unresolved V genes explain less than half of this, and the remainder is unexplained. In this sample the table shows roughly 190,000 clones, 75% to 90% of which occur a single time. The ten largest make up under 7.5% of the sample. The sequenced sample consisted of peripheral blood. The origin of the receptors is a woman between 40 and 50 years old with acute or convalescent COVID-19.

The V and J genes are TRBV28 and TRBJ1-5, with TRBD1 matching 7 bases. CDR1 and CDR2 (germline): MDHEN, SYDVKM. The CDR3 covers 14 residues. Trimming took 9 bases from V and 6 from J; bases not matched to a gene: 11. In DNA form, the CDR3 reads TGTGCCAGTAGATTCACAGGGGATGCTCAGCCCCAGCATTTT. This encodes CASRFTGDAQPQHF.

This clone appeared a single time. V usage is TRBV21-1 and J usage is TRBJ1-2. TRBV21-1 is a pseudogene segment. CDR3 size: 16 residues. CDR3 nucleotide sequence: TGTGCCAGCAGCCCAAGGGAGGGGTGTAGGGACTATGGCTACACCTTC. Amino acids: CASSPREGCRDYGYTF.

The chain is built from TRBV5-1 and TRBJ2-7, with 7 bases that match TRBD2. CDR3 length: 13 residues. CDR1 and CDR2 (germline): SGHRS, YFSETQ. J was trimmed by 6 bases and V by 0 bases; bases with no gene match: 3. CDR3 DNA: TGCGCCAGCAGCTTGGGCGGGAGTACCGAGCAGTACTTC. Its translation is CASSLGGSTEQYF.

This clone came up many times. This rearrangement joins TRBV28 to TRBJ2-1, with 11 bases matching TRBD2. Germline CDR1 reads MDHEN; CDR2 reads SYDVKM. The CDR3 has 15 amino acids. J lost 4 bases, V lost 6 bases, and 5 bases had no gene match. Written as DNA, the CDR3 is TGTGCCAGCAGACCTCTAGCGGGAGGATACAATGAGCAGTTCTTC. The encoded protein is CASRPLAGGYNEQFF.

This rearrangement joins TRBV2 to TRBJ2-5, with TRBD1 matching over 11 bases. V was pared by 6 bases and J by 4 bases, with 10 bases of the junction left unmatched. Germline lookup yields CDR1 SNHLY and CDR2 FYNNEI. The CDR3 is 16 residues long. The CDR3 loop reads CASREDRGRGRETQYF. CDR3 sequence (DNA): TGTGCCAGCAGGGAGGACAGGGGGCGAGGGAGAGAGACCCAGTACTTC. Full variable domain (remainder filled in from reference TRBV2 and TRBJ2-5): EPEVTQTPSHQVTQMGQEVILRCVPISNHLYFYWYRQILGQKVEFLVSFYNNEISEKSEIFDDQFSVERPDGSNFTLKIRSTKLEDSAMYFCASREDRGRGRETQYFGPGTRLLVL.

The V call is TRBV7-9, the J call TRBJ1-1; D call uncertain. The ends were cut back, 1 base at V and 1 base at J, with 10 bases in the middle. The CDR3 totals 15 residues. Germline V CDR1 and CDR2: SEHNR, FQNEAQ (reference sequence). The CDR3 is CASSLGPPGNTEAFF. The CDR3 nucleotides are TGTGCCAGCAGCTTAGGCCCTCCCGGGAACACTGAAGCTTTCTTT.

The chain has TRBV7-9 and TRBJ2-2; weak D call: TRBD1 (5 bases). The CDR3 is made up of 16 amino acids. Trimming shortened V by 4 bases and J by 6 bases, and 18 bases separated the two germline ends. Per germline, CDR1 SEHNR and CDR2 FQNEAQ (reference sequence). CDR3 region: CASSYSQTDLAGELFF. CDR3 DNA sequence: TGTGCCAGCAGCTACAGTCAGACAGACCTTGCCGGGGAGCTGTTTTTT.

The chain recombines TRBV6-4 with TRBJ2-1, with a possible D match to TRBD1 (5 bases). The CDR3 contains 18 residues. V lost 5 bases, J lost 3 bases, and 23 bases lay in between. In germline, CDR1 is MRHNA, CDR2 SNTAGT. Written as DNA, the CDR3 is TGTGCCAGCAGTCCCACGTCGTTAGGGGTCCTCAACTACAATGAGCAGTTCTTC. Translating it yields CASSPTSLGVLNYNEQFF.

The J gene is TRBJ1-1, the V gene TRBV30; D is unclear. Germline CDR1 GTSNPN, CDR2 SVGIG (reference sequence). This CDR3 region has 14 residues. V lost 5 bases and J 0 bases, leaving 13 bases between the germline ends. The CDR3 region is CAWGSFEVNTEAFF. The CDR3 nucleotides read TGTGCCTGGGGATCCTTCGAGGTGAACACTGAAGCTTTCTTT.

V gene TRBV27 combines with J gene TRBJ2-7, with D hard to call. Trimming removed 4 bases at V and 0 bases at J, with 7 bases between. The CDR3 consists of 13 residues. Germline V gene sequence: CDR1 MNHEY, CDR2 SMNVEV (reference sequence). The CDR3 bases are TGTGCCAGCAGTTGGTACAGCTCCTACGAGCAGTACTTC. It codes for CASSWYSSYEQYF.

This chain uses TRBV5-3 with TRBJ1-5; D is perhaps TRBD1 (6 bases). TRBV5-3 is an ORF for which the function is uncertain. The CDR3 has 16 residues. V lost 2 bases, J lost 4 bases, and 16 bases lay in between. CDR3 amino acids: CARSFCRRQGNQPQHF. The CDR3, as DNA: TGTGCCAGAAGCTTCTGTCGGCGGCAGGGGAATCAGCCCCAGCATTTT.

This chain connects TRBV28 to TRBJ1-4; D not certain. From germline, CDR1 is MDHEN and CDR2 SYDVKM. V lost 6 bases to trimming and J lost 7 bases, with 12 bases between them. The CDR3 covers 13 residues. CDR3 sequence: CASSSFAGEKLFF. DNA of the CDR3: TGTGCCAGCAGCTCTTTCGCGGGTGAAAAACTGTTTTTT.

The chain employs TRBV5-4 and TRBJ1-2, with 10 bases matching TRBD1. This CDR3 has 16 residues. V shed 0 bases, J shed 5 bases, and the junction held 7 bases outside the gene matches. CDR1 is SGHNT, CDR2 YYREEE, per germline (reference sequence). The CDR3 DNA follows: TGTGCCAGCAGCTTGGGGGGGACAGGGGTCAGATATGGCTACACCTTC. It translates to CASSLGGTGVRYGYTF.

The chain uses TRBV5-1 and TRBJ1-4; a possible D gene is TRBD1 (5 bases). CDR3 length: 15 residues. V was shortened by 4 bases and J by 7 bases, with 17 bases between the two germline ends. The V gene's germline CDR1 is SGHRS and CDR2 YFSETQ. The CDR3 region is CASSPGGGILEKLFF. The CDR3 DNA sequence: TGCGCCAGCAGCCCGGGCGGGGGGATTCTTGAAAAACTGTTTTTT.

V and J are TRBV19 and TRBJ1-1; D is unclear. The germline V gene encodes CDR1 LNHDA and CDR2 SQIVND (reference sequence). V was clipped by 3 bases and J by 6 bases, with 11 bases between them. This CDR3 comprises 13 residues. The CDR3 loop is CASSIEGRAEAFF. The CDR3 nucleotides read TGTGCCAGTAGTATTGAGGGAAGGGCTGAAGCTTTCTTT.

The chain has TRBV11-2 and TRBJ2-5; TRBD2 might be the D (7 bases). The ends were cut back, 5 bases at V and 2 bases at J, with 21 bases in the middle. This CDR3 has 17 residues. Germline loops: CDR1 SGHAT, CDR2 FQNNGV. Written as DNA, the CDR3 is TGTGCCAGCAGCCCCGAACCGGGACTAAGGGGGCAAGAGACCCAGTACTTC. As protein: CASSPEPGLRGQETQYF.

The V and J genes are TRBV15 and TRBJ2-1, with 7 bases fitting TRBD1. This CDR3 is 17 amino acids long. Germline V CDR1 and CDR2: LNHNV, YYDKDF (reference sequence). Unmatched junction bases numbered 16, after V lost 0 bases and J lost 11 bases. The CDR3 protein is CATSRDLATGSSPKQFF. The CDR3 nucleotides are TGTGCCACCAGCAGAGATCTGGCGACAGGGTCCAGCCCCAAGCAGTTCTTC. Supplemented by reference TRBV15 and TRBJ2-1, the full variable domain reads DAMVIQNPRYQVTQFGKPVTLSCSQTLNHNVMYWYQQKSSQAPKLLFHYYDKDFNNEADTPDNFQSRRPNTSFCFLDIRSPGLGDTAMYLCATSRDLATGSSPKQFFGPGTRLTVL.

The V and J genes are TRBV30 and TRBJ2-6, with D maybe TRBD2 (6 bases). This CDR3 contains 13 residues. The germline V and J ends were trimmed by 5 bases and 1 base, with 6 bases remaining between them. Per germline, CDR1 GTSNPN and CDR2 SVGIG (reference sequence). The CDR3 coding sequence is TGTGCCTGGGCGGGGTCTGGGGCCAACGTCCTGACTTTC. Amino acid sequence: CAWAGSGANVLTF.

The DNA for the CDR3 is TGTGCCACCAGCAGACTGGGAGGGAGAGCAGCAGATACGCAGTATTTT. This sequence encodes CATSRLGGRAADTQYF. The chain couples TRBV15 to TRBJ2-3, with 7 bases matching TRBD2. This CDR3 is 16 amino acids long. Germline values: CDR1 LNHNV, CDR2 YYDKDF (reference sequence). Trimming cost V 2 bases and J 4 bases; bases outside gene matches: 9.

The chain recombines TRBV5-1 with TRBJ1-2, with 7 nucleotides matching TRBD1. In germline, CDR1 is SGHRS, CDR2 YFSETQ. V lost 4 bases to trimming and J lost 3 bases; unmatched junction nucleotides: 6. There are 14 residues in the CDR3. Written as DNA, the CDR3 is TGCGCCAGCAGCCCACAGGGGAACGACTATGGCTACACCTTC. It encodes CASSPQGNDYGYTF.

The V call is TRBV6-2 or TRBV6-3, the J call TRBJ2-2, with a weak D call TRBD1 (6 bases). V lost 1 base, J lost 2 bases, and 14 bases lay in between. This CDR3 is 17 amino acids long. Looked up from germline, CDR1 is MNHEY and CDR2 is SVGEGT. The CDR3 DNA sequence: TGTGCCAGCAGTTACTTTTTGACAGGACCAAACACCGGGGAGCTGTTTTTT. Its protein is CASSYFLTGPNTGELFF.

The CDR3 loop reads CASSPVLANYNEQFF. As DNA, the CDR3 is TGTGCCAGCAGCCCAGTGCTAGCAAATTACAATGAGCAGTTCTTC. The chain combines TRBV6-6 with TRBJ2-1; the D gene is possibly TRBD2 (5 bases). There are 15 residues in the CDR3. The V gene's germline CDR1 is MNHNY and CDR2 SVGAGI (reference sequence). V lost 6 bases and J 4 bases, leaving 16 bases between the germline ends.

The chain is built from TRBV11-3 and TRBJ2-5; 9 bases map to TRBD1. From germline, CDR1 is SGHNT and CDR2 YENEEA. This CDR3 spans 15 amino acids. With V trimmed by 1 base and J by 3 bases, 3 bases remained unmatched. The CDR3 loop reads CASSLGDREEETQYF. The CDR3 DNA sequence: TGTGCCAGCAGCTTAGGGGACAGGGAGGAAGAGACCCAGTACTTC.

The count of this clone is one. The CDR3 loop reads CAISLRQQETQYF. The CDR3 nucleotides read TGTGCCATCAGTCTTCGACAGCAAGAGACCCAGTACTTC. The J gene is TRBJ2-5, the V gene TRBV10-3, with D tentatively TRBD1 (5 bases). The CDR3 consists of 13 residues. V shed 5 bases and J shed 2 bases, with 9 bases lying between them. The V gene's germline CDR1 is ENHRY and CDR2 SYGVKD.

V usage is TRBV28 and J usage is TRBJ1-1; D not certain. Germline values: CDR1 MDHEN, CDR2 SYDVKM. The CDR3 totals 16 residues. The V gene lost 2 bases and the J gene lost 0 bases, with 13 bases spanning the gap. The CDR3 region has the DNA TGTGCCAGCAGTTTACCTCGGGGTCAGGTGAACACTGAAGCTTTCTTT. It codes for CASSLPRGQVNTEAFF.

This chain uses TRBV14 with TRBJ1-1, with D possibly TRBD1 on 5 matching bases. The CDR3 extends over 14 amino acids. The V gene lost 1 base and the J gene lost 8 bases, with 14 bases spanning the gap. Germline CDR1 is SGHDN and CDR2 is FVKESK. CDR3 residues: CASSQGGRGYEAFF. The DNA of the CDR3 is TGTGCCAGCAGCCAAGGGGGCCGGGGGTACGAAGCTTTCTTT. Full variable domain (outside the CDR3, taken from reference TRBV14 and TRBJ1-1): EAGVTQFPSHSVIEKGQTVTLRCDPISGHDNLYWYRRVMGKEIKFLLHFVKESKQDESGMPNNRFLAERTGGTYSTLKVQPAELEDSGVYFCASSQGGRGYEAFFGQGTRLTVV.

The gene calls are TRBV21-1 and TRBJ2-1; the table assigns TRBD1, which was not confirmed against the DNA. TRBV21-1 is flagged as a pseudogene. The CDR3 consists of 14 residues. The CDR3 spells CASSKCPGPLEQFF. Here the CDR3 DNA reads TGTGCCAGCAGCAAGTGTCCAGGGCCCTTGGAGCAGTTCTTC.

This clone was observed a handful of times. This chain joins TRBV10-3 and TRBJ1-1; TRBD1 is a possible D gene (5 bases). V lost 6 bases to trimming and J lost 3 bases, with 11 bases between them. The CDR3 covers 13 residues. Per germline, CDR1 ENHRY and CDR2 SYGVKD. The CDR3, as DNA: TGTGCCATCAGCAGGGTAAAGGACACTGAAGCTTTCTTT. Translating it yields CAISRVKDTEAFF.

V usage is TRBV18 and J usage is TRBJ1-2, with 9 bases identical to TRBD1. The CDR3 has 17 amino acids. Germline CDR1 and CDR2: KGHSH and LQKENI. Unmatched junction bases numbered 8, after V lost 2 bases and J lost 1 base. In DNA, the CDR3 is TGTGCCAGCTCACCAACCCGGGACAGGGCATTTAACTATGGCTACACCTTC. Translation gives CASSPTRDRAFNYGYTF.

The V and J genes are TRBV7-3 and TRBJ2-1, with TRBD2 matching over 7 bases. The V gene's germline CDR1 is SGHTA and CDR2 FQGTGA. Trimming removed 5 bases from V and 2 bases from J; junction bases left unmatched: 6. The CDR3 consists of 15 residues. The CDR3 loop is CASSPGGSAYNEQFF. The CDR3 DNA follows: TGTGCCAGCAGCCCCGGGGGGTCCGCCTACAATGAGCAGTTCTTC.